The source of this T cell receptor beta chain is a study of cytomegalovirus exposure and HLA in healthy donors. About the research overall: Researchers previously reported finding 90 million to 130 million unique TCR beta sequences from about 170 million T cells.

Remarks on this clone: The antigen is not known.

The CDR3 is 14 amino acids. CDR1 is SGHKS and CDR2 is YYEKEE in the germline V gene (reference sequence). J lost 4 bases, V lost 4 bases, and 6 bases had no gene match. Findings of the study overall: Most CMV-associated TCR beta chains appeared HLA-restricted in a later analysis. TCR association rates varied by HLA locus in a later analysis, with DRB1 highest and HLA-C lowest. In a later analysis, a missense DCLRE1C variant was linked to TCR beta V- and J-gene trimming.

The PCR had 60 Vbeta and 13 Jbeta primers. TCRdb's table, derived via immunoSEQ multiplex PCR, lists solely in-frame clones and lacks some. This sample's table has 150,000 to 200,000 clones. The rearrangement links TRBV5-5 to TRBJ2-3; 7 positions agree with TRBD1. The sequenced material came from PBMCs. This sequence was found in a woman aged 18-29 years in good health and CMV-seropositive. The CDR3 loop reads CASSLGGWADTQYF. CDR3 bases: TGTGCCAGCAGCCTAGGGGGCTGGGCAGATACGCAGTATTTT.